Included here is one T cell receptor (beta chain) sequence, with context. The data were taken from a study of blood T cell repertoires in COVID-19. Measured with immunoSEQ multiplex PCR; TCRdb has only the in-frame clones, and not every one. The sample holds around 100,000 clones; roughly 89% are singletons and the top ten take 1.5% to 2%. Germline V gives CDR1 MNHEY, CDR2 SMNVEV (reference sequence). Trimming removed 4 bases from V and 2 bases from J; junction bases left unmatched: 14. CDR3 size: 18 residues. V usage is TRBV27 and J usage is TRBJ1-3; 7 positions match TRBD1. Sequenced material: peripheral blood. This sequence was found in a woman aged 45 to 65 with COVID-19, enrolled during active disease. DNA for the CDR3: TGTGCCAGCAGTTCACTCCAGAGGGGGCAAAAGGCTGGAAACACCATATATTTT. Translated, it gives CASSSLQRGQKAGNTIYF.